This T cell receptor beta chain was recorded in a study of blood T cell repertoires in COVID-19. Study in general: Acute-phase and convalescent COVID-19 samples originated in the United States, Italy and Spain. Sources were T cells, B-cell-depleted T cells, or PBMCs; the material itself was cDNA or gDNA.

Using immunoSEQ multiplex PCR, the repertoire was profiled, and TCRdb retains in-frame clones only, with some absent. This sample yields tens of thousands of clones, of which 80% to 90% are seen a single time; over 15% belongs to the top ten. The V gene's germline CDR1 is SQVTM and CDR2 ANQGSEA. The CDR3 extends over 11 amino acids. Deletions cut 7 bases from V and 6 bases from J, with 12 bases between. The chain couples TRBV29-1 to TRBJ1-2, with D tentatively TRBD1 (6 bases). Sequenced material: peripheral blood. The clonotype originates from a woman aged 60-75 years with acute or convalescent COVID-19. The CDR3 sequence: CSAQGLNGYTF. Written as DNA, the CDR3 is TGCAGCGCCCAGGGGCTGAATGGCTACACCTTC. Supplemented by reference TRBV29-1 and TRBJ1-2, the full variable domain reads SAVISQKPSRDICQRGTSLTIQCQVDSQVTMMFWYRQQPGQSLTLIATANQGSEATYESGFVIDKFPISRPNLTFSTLTVSNMSPEDSSIYLCSAQGLNGYTFGSGTRLTVV.